Listed here are 24 T cell receptor beta chains from one sample, sequenced in a study of cytomegalovirus exposure and HLA in healthy donors. Only in-frame clones appear in the TCRdb table, and some are missing; sequencing was by immunoSEQ multiplex PCR. Altogether tens of thousands of clones are present, roughly 90% being singletons, with the ten largest covering 3%. Material: PBMCs. These TCRs come from a man aged 18 to 30 in good health and CMV-seronegative.

The chain links TRBV27 to TRBJ2-7; 13 bases map to TRBD2. Germline values: CDR1 MNHEY, CDR2 SMNVEV (reference sequence). This CDR3 has 14 amino acids. V lost 4 bases, J lost 6 bases, and 3 bases stayed unmatched. CDR3 region: CASSWTSGSREQYF. The CDR3 DNA follows: TGTGCCAGCAGTTGGACTAGCGGGAGTCGCGAGCAGTACTTC.

The chain joins TRBV5-1 to TRBJ1-2; TRBD1 aligns across 8 bases. The CDR3 extends over 14 amino acids. Germline CDR1 is SGHRS and CDR2 is YFSETQ. With V trimmed by 4 bases and J by 4 bases, 6 bases remained unmatched. CDR3 sequence: CASSTGTGVYGYTF. The CDR3 DNA is TGCGCCAGCAGCACCGGGACAGGAGTCTATGGCTACACCTTC.

The chain links TRBV28 to TRBJ2-7, with 7 bases fitting TRBD1. Unmatched junction bases numbered 2, after V lost 3 bases and J lost 6 bases. Germline lookup yields CDR1 MDHEN and CDR2 SYDVKM. The CDR3 contains 12 residues. The CDR3 DNA sequence: TGTGCCAGCAGTTTCGACAGGGCCGAGCAGTACTTC. This codes for CASSFDRAEQYF. Drawing the rest from reference TRBV28 and TRBJ2-7, the complete variable domain is DVKVTQSSRYLVKRTGEKVFLECVQDMDHENMFWYRQDPGLGLRLIYFSYDVKMKEKGDIPEGYSVSREKKERFSLILESASTNQTSMYLCASSFDRAEQYFGPGTRLTVT.

The J gene is TRBJ1-5, the V gene TRBV11-1; D might be TRBD1 (5 bases). The CDR3 length is 13 residues. In germline, CDR1 is SGHAT, CDR2 FQDESV (reference sequence). Trimming took 5 bases from V and 5 from J, leaving 10 bases between them. CDR3 sequence: CASSRDRDQPQHF. CDR3 DNA: TGTGCCAGCAGCCGAGACAGAGATCAGCCCCAGCATTTT.

The chain employs TRBV5-4 and TRBJ2-3, with D possibly TRBD1 on 5 matching bases. This CDR3 contains 15 residues. The V gene's germline CDR1 is SGHNT and CDR2 YYREEE (reference sequence). V was cut by 1 base and J by 3 bases, with 12 bases left in between. CDR3 sequence: CASSLPQAGTDTQYF. CDR3 DNA sequence: TGTGCCAGCAGCTTGCCCCAGGCAGGGACAGATACGCAGTATTTT.

This chain joins TRBV18 and TRBJ2-1; 12 nucleotides line up with TRBD2. Germline values: CDR1 KGHSH, CDR2 LQKENI. This CDR3 comprises 18 residues. Trimming at V came to 2 bases and at J to 6 bases, leaving 11 bases not matched to a gene. CDR3 in DNA: TGTGCCAGCTCACCAAGGGCTAGCGGGAGGGCGGCTGGCAATGAGCAGTTCTTC. Residues: CASSPRASGRAAGNEQFF.

The V gene is TRBV5-1, the J gene TRBJ2-7; TRBD2 matches at 7 bases. After removal of 4 bases from V and 0 bases from J, the junction contained 7 bases not matched to a gene. Germline V CDR1 and CDR2: SGHRS, YFSETQ. This CDR3 region has 15 residues. The CDR3 here is CASSPDGTISYEQYF. DNA of the CDR3: TGCGCCAGCAGCCCGGACGGGACTATCTCCTACGAGCAGTACTTC.

The chain uses TRBV9 and TRBJ2-1, with 10 bases fitting TRBD2. Per germline, CDR1 SGDLS and CDR2 YYNGEE. The CDR3 extends over 17 amino acids. V lost 4 bases, J lost 7 bases, and 14 bases stayed unmatched. Written as DNA, the CDR3 is TGTGCCAGCAGCCCCAGTGGAGCGGGAGGGCCGGGGAATGAGCAGTTCTTC. This encodes CASSPSGAGGPGNEQFF.

This chain links TRBV4-1 with TRBJ2-3, with D unresolved. CDR3 size: 16 residues. The V gene's germline CDR1 is MGHRA and CDR2 YSYEKL. V was shortened by 10 bases and J by 2 bases, with 22 bases between the two germline ends. CDR3 coding DNA: TGCGCCACCGCACCCCAAAACTTAGTTTCCACAGATACGCAGTATTTT. Translating gives CATAPQNLVSTDTQYF.

The chain links TRBV6-6 to TRBJ2-5, with 11 bases aligning to TRBD2. Germline values: CDR1 MNHNY, CDR2 SVGAGI (reference sequence). The V segment lost 5 bases and the J segment 4 bases; nucleotides outside the gene matches: 3. The CDR3 is 14 amino acids. DNA of the CDR3: TGTGCCAGCAGTGCGGGACTAGCGGTAGAGACCCAGTACTTC. Its protein product is CASSAGLAVETQYF.

The chain is built from TRBV5-4 and TRBJ2-1; D is unresolved. The V gene lost 0 bases and the J gene lost 0 bases, with 10 bases spanning the gap. This CDR3 has 16 amino acids. CDR1 is SGHNT and CDR2 is YYREEE in the germline V gene (reference sequence). The CDR3 DNA sequence: TGTGCCAGCAGCTTGGAGGCCCAGGTCTCCTACAATGAGCAGTTCTTC. This codes for CASSLEAQVSYNEQFF.

The chain joins TRBV5-1 to TRBJ2-6; tentatively, D is TRBD1 (6 bases). Trimming shortened V by 4 bases and J by 0 bases, and 23 bases separated the two germline ends. The length of the CDR3 is 20 residues. The germline V gene has CDR1 SGHRS and CDR2 YFSETQ. CDR3 DNA: TGCGCCAGCAGCCTTACTACCGACAGGCTCTCATCCTCTGGGGCCAACGTCCTGACTTTC. This gives the protein CASSLTTDRLSSSGANVLTF.

The sample holds one count of this clone. The rearrangement joins TRBV29-1 to TRBJ2-3; the match to TRBD2 covers 12 bases. Trimming at V came to 3 bases and at J to 2 bases, leaving 6 bases not matched to a gene. The CDR3 is 16 amino acids. The germline V gene has CDR1 SQVTM and CDR2 ANQGSEA. CDR3 loop: CSVEGLAGGVTDTQYF. CDR3 sequence (DNA): TGCAGCGTTGAGGGGCTAGCGGGGGGGGTCACAGATACGCAGTATTTT.

The CDR3 DNA reads TGTGCCAGCAGTCCAACAGGGATCCCCTACAATGAGCAGTTCTTC. Translation gives CASSPTGIPYNEQFF. The V call is TRBV7-2, the J call TRBJ2-1; tentatively, D is TRBD1 (6 bases). Trimming took off 6 bases at V and 2 bases at J, with 14 bases between the two ends. CDR1 is SGHTA and CDR2 is FQGNSA in the germline V gene. This CDR3 is built from 15 residues.

The chain couples TRBV19 to TRBJ1-4; perhaps TRBD1 as D (5 bases). V was clipped by 7 bases and J by 3 bases, with 15 bases between them. Germline-derived CDR1 and CDR2 are LNHDA and SQIVND (reference sequence). This CDR3 spans 15 amino acids. The CDR3, as DNA: TGTGCCAGTAAACCTCAGGGCCTCCCTAATGAAAAACTGTTTTTT. It specifies CASKPQGLPNEKLFF. Variable domain in full (rest from reference TRBV19 and TRBJ1-4): DGGITQSPKYLFRKEGQNVTLSCEQNLNHDAMYWYRQDPGQGLRLIYYSQIVNDFQKGDIAEGYSVSREKKESFPLTVTSAQKNPTAFYLCASKPQGLPNEKLFFGSGTQLSVL.

The rearrangement joins TRBV5-8 to TRBJ1-5; maybe TRBD1 (5 bases). V was pared by 2 bases and J by 3 bases, with 12 bases between. The CDR3 consists of 15 residues. The germline V gene encodes CDR1 SGHTS and CDR2 YDEGEE. CDR3 amino acids: CASSFGQGVNQPQHF. Here the CDR3 DNA reads TGTGCCAGCAGCTTCGGACAAGGGGTCAATCAGCCCCAGCATTTT.

The chain recombines TRBV7-3 with TRBJ2-7; 9 bases agree with TRBD2. This CDR3 comprises 16 residues. The J segment lost 2 bases and the V segment lost 0 bases, leaving 5 bases of the junction unmatched. CDR1 is SGHTA, CDR2 FQGTGA, per germline. For the CDR3, the DNA is TGTGCCAGCAGCTTAACAGCTAGCGGGGACCCCTACGAGCAGTACTTC. Amino acids: CASSLTASGDPYEQYF.

The CDR3 region is CASSQNAGMRTEAFF. As DNA, the CDR3 is TGCGCCAGCAGCCAGAATGCGGGGATGAGGACTGAAGCTTTCTTT. The chain recombines TRBV5-1 with TRBJ1-1, with D hard to call. The CDR3 has 15 residues. CDR1 and CDR2 from the germline V gene are SGHRS and YFSETQ. V gave up 4 bases and J gave up 5 bases, with 18 bases separating them.

This CDR3 reads CASSSYRGSGSLRGTDTQYF. The CDR3 DNA is TGTGCCAGCAGCTCGTATCGGGGTAGCGGGAGCTTACGGGGCACAGATACGCAGTATTTT. V is TRBV27 and J is TRBJ2-3; 9 bases align to TRBD2. V shed 6 bases and J 1 base; nucleotides not matched to a gene: 20. Germline CDR1 and CDR2: MNHEY and SMNVEV (reference sequence). The CDR3 contains 20 residues.

This chain uses TRBV5-1 with TRBJ2-7; the match to TRBD1 covers 9 bases. J gave up 3 bases and V 7 bases, and 11 bases lay outside the gene matches. Germline V lookup: CDR1 SGHRS, CDR2 YFSETQ. The CDR3 has 15 residues. The CDR3 region has the DNA TGCGCCAGCCGTGCCCCTGACAGGGGGTTCTACGAGCAGTACTTC. Its protein is CASRAPDRGFYEQYF.

The chain is built from TRBV19 and TRBJ2-1; 9 bases map to TRBD2. There are 15 residues in the CDR3. CDR1 LNHDA and CDR2 SQIVND come from the germline V gene (reference sequence). Losses at the gene ends were 2 bases for V and 4 bases for J; bases not matched to a gene: 3. The CDR3 DNA reads as TGTGCCAGTAGTATACTAGCGGGACTGTACAATGAGCAGTTCTTC. Its translation is CASSILAGLYNEQFF.

The rearrangement links TRBV28 to TRBJ1-5; TRBD1 agrees at 8 bases. The CDR3 has 17 amino acids. V dropped 2 bases and J dropped 2; count of bases not matched to a gene: 8. The V gene's germline CDR1 is MDHEN and CDR2 SYDVKM. The CDR3 here is CASSLGRGTGGNQPQHF. CDR3 bases: TGTGCCAGCAGTTTAGGGCGCGGGACAGGAGGCAATCAGCCCCAGCATTTT.

This clone was found once. CDR3 protein: CASSIVLAGGETQYF. CDR3 DNA sequence: TGTGCCAGTAGTATAGTCCTAGCGGGGGGAGAGACCCAGTACTTC. V and J are TRBV19 and TRBJ2-5; 11 positions match TRBD2. The CDR3 runs to 15 residues. The germline V gene has CDR1 LNHDA and CDR2 SQIVND (reference sequence). V lost 1 base to trimming and J lost 4 bases; unmatched junction nucleotides: 2.

The J gene is TRBJ2-7, the V gene TRBV15, with a weak D call TRBD1 (5 bases). The CDR3 has 16 amino acids. Between the trimmed V and J ends, which lost 4 bases and 2 bases, there was a span of 18 bases. Germline loops: CDR1 LNHNV, CDR2 YYDKDF (reference sequence). The CDR3 sequence is CATSTTYQGSAYEQYF. The CDR3 region has the DNA TGTGCCACCAGCACCACATATCAGGGTTCAGCCTACGAGCAGTACTTC.